This T cell receptor beta chain is drawn from a study of blood T cell repertoires in COVID-19. For the study at large: Samples taken during acute and convalescent COVID-19 were collected in the United States, Italy and Spain.

The CDR3 spans 15 residues. Germline assignment: CDR1 SGHTA and CDR2 FQGTGA. This table comes from immunoSEQ multiplex PCR, and its TCRdb copy is limited to in-frame clones, with some not included. The top ten clones hold 3.9% of a sample with fewer than 90,000 clones, roughly 86% of them seen once. To note about this clone: Germline and junction disagree at one end, which may indicate a read error.

The chain employs TRBV7-3 and TRBJ2-7; 9 bases match TRBD2. Sample: peripheral blood. This TCR came from an older man with active COVID-19. This CDR3 is CASSLSGTSSHEQYF. The DNA for the CDR3 is TGTGCCAGCAGCTTAAGTGGGACTAGCTCCCACGAGCAGTACTTC.